The rows below give T cell receptor beta chains drawn from one sample of a study of T cell responses to AZD1222 COVID-19 vaccine. TCRdb's table, derived via immunoSEQ multiplex PCR, lists solely in-frame clones and lacks some. The table shows around 110,000 clones, with approximately 86% occurring only once. Sequenced here: peripheral blood, sampled on day 0 of AZD1222 vaccination. Receptors were obtained from an adult in good health. Each CDR3 is given with its conserved first and last residue. A D gene is named only where the DNA matches it firmly. Not every row has a clone size; where given, it reads once, few, many or a size class.

V	J	D	size	CDR3	DNA
TRBV6-5	TRBJ2-1	TRBD2	NA	CASSLSGRTYNEQFF	TGTGCCAGCAGTCTTTCCGGGAGGACCTACAATGAGCAGTTCTTC
TRBV30	TRBJ1-3	NA	NA	CAWSEQFSGNTIYF	TGTGCCTGGAGTGAACAGTTCTCTGGAAACACCATATATTTT
TRBV6-1	TRBJ1-2	NA	NA	CASSELGGANYGYTF	TGTGCCAGCAGTGAATTGGGGGGCGCTAACTATGGCTACACCTTC
TRBV5-6	TRBJ2-7	NA	NA	CASSGPSVYEQYF	TGTGCCAGCAGCGGCCCTAGCGTCTACGAGCAGTACTTC
TRBV5-6	TRBJ1-1	NA	NA	CASSLVGTLGTEAFF	TGTGCCAGCAGCTTGGTAGGGACGTTGGGGACTGAAGCTTTCTTT
TRBV5-1	TRBJ1-1	TRBD1	NA	CASSHGTGGTEAFF	TGCGCCAGCAGCCACGGGACAGGGGGGACTGAAGCTTTCTTT
TRBV4-1	TRBJ1-1	NA	NA	CASSQVFDRLNTEAFF	TGCGCCAGCAGCCAAGTTTTCGACAGGCTGAACACTGAAGCTTTCTTT
TRBV7-2	TRBJ2-7	NA	once	CASSLRGSTYEQYF	TGTGCCAGCAGCTTACGCGGGTCTACCTACGAGCAGTACTTC
TRBV12-3/TRBV12-4	TRBJ1-5	NA	NA	CASSLEGQPQHF	TGTGCCAGCAGTTTAGAGGGTCAGCCCCAGCATTTT
TRBV11-2	TRBJ1-1	NA	NA	CASSLDAVANTEAFF	TGTGCCAGCAGCTTAGACGCAGTCGCCAACACTGAAGCTTTCTTT
TRBV27	TRBJ2-1	NA	NA	CASSLLAYSYNEQFF	TGTGCCAGCAGTTTATTAGCTTACTCCTACAATGAGCAGTTCTTC